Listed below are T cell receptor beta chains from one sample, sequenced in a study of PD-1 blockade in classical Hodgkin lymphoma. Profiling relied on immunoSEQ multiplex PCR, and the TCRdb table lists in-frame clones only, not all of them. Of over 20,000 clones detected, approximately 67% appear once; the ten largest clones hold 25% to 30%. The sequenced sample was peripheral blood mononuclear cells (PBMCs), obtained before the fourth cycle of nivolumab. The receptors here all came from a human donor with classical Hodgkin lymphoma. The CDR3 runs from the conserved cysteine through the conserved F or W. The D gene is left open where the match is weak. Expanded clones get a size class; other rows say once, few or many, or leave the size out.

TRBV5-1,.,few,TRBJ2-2,CASSLQTWVDTGELFF,TGCGCCAGCAGCTTACAGACGTGGGTTGACACCGGGGAGCTGTTTTTT
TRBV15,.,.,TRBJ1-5,CATSREAWGGGGQPQHF,TGTGCCACCAGCAGAGAGGCTTGGGGAGGAGGGGGTCAGCCCCAGCATTTT
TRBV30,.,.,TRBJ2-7,CAWSVRRGGRDEQYF,TGTGCCTGGAGTGTACGGAGGGGCGGACGAGACGAGCAGTACTTC
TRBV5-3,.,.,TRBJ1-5,CARMPRSNQPQHF,TGTGCCAGAATGCCACGAAGCAATCAGCCCCAGCATTTT
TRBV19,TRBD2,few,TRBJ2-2,CASRGPAGAGELFF,TGTGCCAGTAGAGGCCCAGCGGGGGCCGGGGAGCTGTTTTTT
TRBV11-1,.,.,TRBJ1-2,CASSSSSGFLYGYTF,TGTGCCAGCAGCTCGAGCTCGGGGTTCCTTTATGGCTACACCTTC
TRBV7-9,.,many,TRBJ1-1,CASSLGSQEAFF,TGTGCCAGCAGCTTAGGGTCGCAGGAAGCTTTCTTT
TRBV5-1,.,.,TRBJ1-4,CASSFFGRDEKLFF,TGCGCCAGCAGCTTCTTCGGGAGGGATGAAAAACTGTTTTTT
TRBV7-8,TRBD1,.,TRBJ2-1,CASSSDRGQEQFF,TGTGCCAGCAGCTCGGACAGGGGACAGGAGCAGTTCTTC
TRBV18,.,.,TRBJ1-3,CASSQTAGSGNTIYF,TGTGCCAGCTCCCAAACAGCGGGCTCTGGAAACACCATATATTTT
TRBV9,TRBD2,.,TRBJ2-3,CASSVGLAGGLTDTQYF,TGTGCCAGCAGCGTAGGGCTAGCGGGGGGGCTCACAGATACGCAGTATTTT
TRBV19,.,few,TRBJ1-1,CASRPSSYTEAFF,TGTGCCAGTAGACCGTCCAGTTACACTGAAGCTTTCTTT
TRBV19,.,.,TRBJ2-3,CASRLRSGSTDTQYF,TGTGCCAGTAGGCTTAGAAGCGGGTCCACAGATACGCAGTATTTT
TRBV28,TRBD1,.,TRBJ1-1,CASSVNRGWYTEAFF,TGTGCCAGCAGTGTCAACAGGGGATGGTACACTGAAGCTTTCTTT
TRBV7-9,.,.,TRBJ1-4,CASRPLAGTNEKLFF,TGTGCCAGCAGACCCTTGGCGGGGACTAATGAAAAACTGTTTTTT
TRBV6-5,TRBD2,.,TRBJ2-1,CASSYSERGGNEQFF,TGTGCCAGCAGTTACTCAGAGCGGGGGGGGAATGAGCAGTTCTTC
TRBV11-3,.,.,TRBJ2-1,CASSLRGGPSGYEQFF,TGTGCCAGCAGCTTGAGGGGAGGACCAAGCGGGTATGAGCAGTTCTTC
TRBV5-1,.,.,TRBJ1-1,CASRPAIGGLGEAFF,TGCGCCAGCAGACCAGCGATTGGGGGATTAGGGGAAGCTTTCTTT
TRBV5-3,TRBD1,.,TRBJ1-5,CARSLDRGRGGQPQHF,TGTGCCAGAAGCTTGGACAGGGGGCGCGGGGGTCAGCCCCAGCATTTT
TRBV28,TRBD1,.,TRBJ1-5,CASSPRQGPSPIFNQPQHF,TGTGCCAGCAGTCCCCGACAGGGCCCGAGCCCTATTTTCAATCAGCCCCAGCATTTT
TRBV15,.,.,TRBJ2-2,CATSRDHGMVFF,TGTGCCACCAGCAGAGATCACGGAATGGTGTTTTTT
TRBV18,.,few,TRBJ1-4,CASSPKGTGEKLFF,TGTGCCAGCTCACCAAAGGGGACGGGTGAAAAACTGTTTTTT
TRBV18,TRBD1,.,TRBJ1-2,CASSLGQGADYGYTF,TGTGCCAGCTCACTGGGACAGGGGGCTGACTATGGCTACACCTTC
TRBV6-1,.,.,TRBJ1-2,CASSEYPSGYTF,TGTGCCAGCAGTGAATACCCCAGTGGCTACACCTTC
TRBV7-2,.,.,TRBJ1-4,CASSSRGGQGGEKLFF,TGTGCCAGCAGCTCCCGGGGAGGGCAGGGAGGTGAAAAACTGTTTTTT
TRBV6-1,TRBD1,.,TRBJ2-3,CASSEGTGGTDTQYF,TGTGCCAGCAGTGAAGGGACAGGGGGCACAGATACGCAGTATTTT
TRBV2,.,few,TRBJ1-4,CASSRGHPATNEKLFF,TGTGCCAGCAGTCGGGGACACCCTGCAACTAATGAAAAACTGTTTTTT
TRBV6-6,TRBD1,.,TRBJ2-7,CASSGDRRQYF,TGTGCCAGCAGTGGGGACAGACGGCAGTACTTC
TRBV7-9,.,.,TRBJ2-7,CASSWDGLMGGGQYF,TGTGCCAGCAGCTGGGACGGATTAATGGGGGGTGGACAGTACTTC
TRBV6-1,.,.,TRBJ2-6,CASNRSPGANVLTF,TGTGCCAGCAACCGCTCCCCTGGGGCCAACGTCCTGACTTTC
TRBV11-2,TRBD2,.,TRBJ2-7,CASSSAGDEQYF,TGTGCCAGCAGCTCCGCGGGGGACGAGCAGTACTTC
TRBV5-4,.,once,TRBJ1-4,CASSLSAHGEKLFF,TGTGCCAGCAGCTTGAGTGCACATGGTGAAAAACTGTTTTTT
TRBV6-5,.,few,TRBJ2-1,CASITGSNEQFF,TGTGCCAGCATTACAGGGAGCAATGAGCAGTTCTTC
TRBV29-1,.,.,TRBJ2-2,CSAPTTGNTGELFF,TGCAGCGCGCCAACGACGGGGAACACCGGGGAGCTGTTTTTT
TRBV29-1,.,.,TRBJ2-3,CSVVLIGDTQYF,TGCAGCGTTGTACTAATCGGGGATACGCAGTATTTT
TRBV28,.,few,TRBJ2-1,CASSFSSGRNEQFF,TGTGCCAGCAGTTTTTCGTCCGGCCGCAATGAGCAGTTCTTC
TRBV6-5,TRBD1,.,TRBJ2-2,CASSRQGFNGGELFF,TGTGCCAGCAGCCGACAGGGCTTCAACGGCGGGGAGCTGTTTTTT
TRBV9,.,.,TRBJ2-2,CASSVEGSGELFF,TGTGCCAGCAGCGTAGAAGGATCCGGGGAGCTGTTTTTT
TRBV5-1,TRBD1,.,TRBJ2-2,CASSPGDRGNTGELFF,TGCGCCAGCAGCCCGGGGGACAGGGGGAACACCGGGGAGCTGTTTTTT
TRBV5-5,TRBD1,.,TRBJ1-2,CASSFGTGQGGYTF,TGTGCCAGCAGCTTCGGGACAGGTCAGGGAGGCTACACCTTC
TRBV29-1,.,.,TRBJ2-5,CSAGETQYF,TGCAGCGCCGGAGAGACCCAGTACTTC
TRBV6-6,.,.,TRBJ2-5,CASSYSNFQETQYF,TGTGCCAGCAGTTACTCAAATTTTCAAGAGACCCAGTACTTC
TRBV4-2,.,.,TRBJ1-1,CASSYGRGNTEAFF,TGTGCCAGCAGTTATGGCAGGGGGAACACTGAAGCTTTCTTT
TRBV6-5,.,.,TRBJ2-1,CASSIQTGIDEQFF,TGTGCCAGCAGTATTCAGACAGGTATCGATGAGCAGTTCTTC
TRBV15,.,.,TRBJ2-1,CATSRDKGTYNEQFF,TGTGCCACCAGCAGAGATAAGGGGACCTACAATGAGCAGTTCTTC
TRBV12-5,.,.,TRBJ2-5,CASGFSGETQYF,TGTGCTAGTGGTTTTTCGGGAGAGACCCAGTACTTC
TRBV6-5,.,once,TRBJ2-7,CASSYGHNEQYF,TGTGCCAGCAGTTACGGACATAACGAGCAGTACTTC
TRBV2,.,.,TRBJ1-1,CASTQRTEAFF,TGTGCCAGCACTCAAAGGACTGAAGCTTTCTTT
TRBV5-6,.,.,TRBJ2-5,CARDSLAETQYF,TGTGCCCGGGACTCCCTGGCGGAGACCCAGTACTTC